These 25 T cell receptor beta chains were all obtained from the same sample, sequenced in a study of blood T cell repertoires in COVID-19. Assay: immunoSEQ multiplex PCR; the TCRdb copy retains only in-frame clones and omits some. The sample lists approximately 100,000 clones, around 94% occurring once. Sequenced input: peripheral blood. These receptor sequences come from a man between 50 and 59 years old with active COVID-19.

The chain links TRBV7-2 to TRBJ1-3; perhaps TRBD1 as D (5 bases). CDR3 length: 16 residues. The V gene lost 4 bases and the J gene lost 9 bases, with 22 bases spanning the gap. Germline V lookup: CDR1 SGHTA, CDR2 FQGNSA. Written as DNA, the CDR3 is TGTGCCAGCAGCTCCCGGGGGGGTCCCACAGGTCTCACCATATATTTT. This gives the protein CASSSRGGPTGLTIYF.

The chain has TRBV11-2 and TRBJ2-7, with D maybe TRBD1 (5 bases). The germline V gene has CDR1 SGHAT and CDR2 FQNNGV. The V gene lost 0 bases and the J gene lost 2 bases, with 5 bases spanning the gap. The CDR3 runs 13 residues. CDR3 nucleotide sequence: TGTGCCAGCAGCTTAGACAGGGCCTACGAGCAGTACTTC. Translated, it gives CASSLDRAYEQYF.

This chain joins TRBV7-6 and TRBJ2-3, with TRBD2 as a possible D gene (7 bases). Germline-derived CDR1 and CDR2 are SGHVS and FNYEAQ. There are 16 residues in the CDR3. The ends were cut back, 5 bases at V and 8 bases at J, with 23 bases in the middle. The CDR3 bases are TGTGCCAGCAGCCCACCCGGGGGGCCCACTGGGGGTACGCAGTATTTT. It is translated as CASSPPGGPTGGTQYF.

The chain combines TRBV28 with TRBJ1-2; D gene ambiguous. Trimming shortened V by 3 bases and J by 6 bases, and 17 bases separated the two germline ends. CDR1 is MDHEN and CDR2 is SYDVKM in the germline V gene. The CDR3 covers 15 residues. The CDR3 loop is CASSLAGIKPHGYTF. The CDR3 DNA sequence: TGTGCCAGCAGTTTGGCGGGCATAAAACCCCATGGCTACACCTTC.

The chain is built from TRBV5-1 and TRBJ2-3; TRBD2 matches at 7 bases. The CDR3 sequence is 15 residues long. Germline V CDR1 and CDR2: SGHRS, YFSETQ. V gave up 0 bases and J gave up 6 bases; unmatched junction bases: 7. The CDR3 protein is CASSLEAGDSDTQYF. CDR3 in DNA: TGCGCCAGCAGCTTGGAGGCGGGAGACTCGGATACGCAGTATTTT.

This clone was observed a single time. V is TRBV10-3 and J is TRBJ2-6, with D tentatively TRBD2 (5 bases). This CDR3 is built from 15 residues. V lost 4 bases, J lost 2 bases, and 9 bases lay in between. CDR1 is ENHRY and CDR2 is SYGVKD in the germline V gene. The CDR3 nucleotides read TGTGCCATCAGTGGGGGAGTAGCTGGGGCCAACGTCCTGACTTTC. Protein product: CAISGGVAGANVLTF.

The rearrangement joins TRBV6-5 to TRBJ2-7; a possible D gene is TRBD2 (5 bases). Germline V gene sequence: CDR1 MNHEY, CDR2 SVGAGI. CDR3 length: 14 amino acids. The ends were cut back, 6 bases at V and 7 bases at J, with 19 bases in the middle. The CDR3 sequence: CASSAASRGREQYF. For the CDR3, the DNA is TGTGCCAGCAGCGCGGCTAGCCGAGGAAGGGAGCAGTACTTC.

V usage is TRBV27 and J usage is TRBJ1-4; TRBD1 might be the D (5 bases). The length of the CDR3 is 14 residues. Germline V gives CDR1 MNHEY, CDR2 SMNVEV (reference sequence). The ends were cut back, 5 bases at V and 7 bases at J, with 14 bases in the middle. The CDR3 here is CASSLRQGSEKLFF. The DNA for the CDR3 is TGTGCCAGCAGTCTCCGGCAGGGTAGTGAAAAACTGTTTTTT.

This sequence joins TRBV6-5 and TRBJ2-1; 8 nucleotides agree with TRBD2. The germline V gene encodes CDR1 MNHEY and CDR2 SVGAGI. Trimming cost V 7 bases and J 5 bases; bases outside gene matches: 10. The CDR3 runs 15 residues. As DNA, the CDR3 is TGTGCCAGCACCAACGGGGGGGGCAGGGACAATGAGCAGTTCTTC. Translated, it gives CASTNGGGRDNEQFF.

This rearrangement joins TRBV7-9 to TRBJ2-1, with 8 nucleotides matching TRBD2. This CDR3 has 19 amino acids. Unmatched junction bases numbered 18, after V lost 4 bases and J lost 4 bases. CDR1 is SEHNR, CDR2 FQNEAQ, per germline (reference sequence). This CDR3 is CASSSPTSVVGRGYNEQFF. The CDR3 DNA reads as TGTGCCAGCAGCTCCCCGACTAGCGTAGTGGGGCGGGGTTACAATGAGCAGTTCTTC.

J is TRBJ2-2 and V is TRBV30, with TRBD2 identical over 9 bases. CDR1 GTSNPN and CDR2 SVGIG come from the germline V gene (reference sequence). Trimming took 0 bases from V and 0 from J; bases not matched to a gene: 2. The CDR3 has 16 residues. The CDR3 nucleotides are TGTGCCTGGAGTGTCAGACTAGCGGCGAACACCGGGGAGCTGTTTTTT. Translating gives CAWSVRLAANTGELFF. The full variable domain, in which reference TRBV30 and TRBJ2-2 provide the parts outside the CDR3, is SQTIHQWPATLVQPVGSPLSLECTVEGTSNPNLYWYRQAAGRGLQLLFYSVGIGQISSEVPQNLSASRPQDRQFILSSKKLLLSDSGFYLCAWSVRLAANTGELFFGEGSRLTVL.

V and J are TRBV20-1 and TRBJ1-4; D not resolved. Germline CDR1 is DFQATT and CDR2 is SNEGSKA (reference sequence). CDR3 length: 11 residues. V dropped 5 bases and J dropped 7 bases, with 8 bases sitting between them. Here the CDR3 DNA reads TGCAGTGCTCGAGGGAGTGAAAAACTGTTTTTT. Translated, it gives CSARGSEKLFF.

The chain carries TRBV10-2 and TRBJ1-5; D possibly corresponds to TRBD1 (6 bases). This CDR3 comprises 14 residues. In germline, CDR1 is WSHSY, CDR2 SAAADI. The ends were cut back, 3 bases at V and 6 bases at J, with 12 bases in the middle. Here the CDR3 reads CASSESGEVQPQHF. The CDR3 DNA follows: TGCGCCAGCAGTGAATCAGGGGAAGTTCAGCCCCAGCATTTT.

This chain uses TRBV6-5 with TRBJ2-3; 10 nucleotides align to TRBD1. J was trimmed by 5 bases and V by 6 bases; bases with no gene match: 8. Germline loops: CDR1 MNHEY, CDR2 SVGAGI. The CDR3 length is 15 residues. The CDR3 nucleotides are TGTGCCAGCAGACACCGGGACAGGGGAGGAGATACGCAGTATTTT. Its protein is CASRHRDRGGDTQYF.

The rearrangement uses TRBV21-1 and TRBJ2-1; the table calls TRBD2, which could not be checked here. TRBV21-1 is a known pseudogene. The CDR3 has 18 amino acids. CDR3 loop: CASSNVGGKAKGPNEQFF. As DNA, the CDR3 is TGTGCCAGCAGCAATGTCGGAGGGAAGGCGAAAGGGCCTAATGAGCAGTTCTTC.

The genes are TRBV3-1 (or the pseudogene TRBV3-2) and TRBJ1-5; TRBD1 is a possible D gene (5 bases). V gave up 1 base and J gave up 9 bases, with 10 bases separating them. The CDR3 length is 13 residues. Germline V gene lookup returns CDR1 LGHDT and CDR2 YNNKEL (reference sequence). CDR3 amino acids: CASSQGGRGPQHF. As DNA, the CDR3 is TGTGCCAGCAGCCAAGGGGGAAGGGGGCCCCAGCATTTT.

This clone appeared a single time. The chain has TRBV29-1 and TRBJ1-5; 8 nucleotides line up with TRBD1. The junction had 2 bases not matched to a gene; V was cut back by 6 bases and J by 4 bases. The CDR3 is 12 residues long. Germline V CDR1 and CDR2: SQVTM, ANQGSEA. Here the CDR3 reads CSVRQGNQPQHF. As DNA, the CDR3 is TGCAGCGTCAGACAGGGGAATCAGCCCCAGCATTTT. Filled out from reference TRBV29-1 and TRBJ1-5, the complete variable domain reads SAVISQKPSRDICQRGTSLTIQCQVDSQVTMMFWYRQQPGQSLTLIATANQGSEATYESGFVIDKFPISRPNLTFSTLTVSNMSPEDSSIYLCSVRQGNQPQHFGDGTRLSIL.

This chain joins TRBV4-2 and TRBJ1-1; 8 bases are a match to TRBD1. Losses at the gene ends were 0 bases for V and 1 base for J; bases not matched to a gene: 13. This CDR3 has 19 amino acids. CDR1 is LGHNA and CDR2 is YNFKEQ in the germline V gene. CDR3 sequence: CASSQEPIQGGTTNTEAFF. The CDR3 bases are TGTGCCAGCAGCCAAGAGCCGATACAGGGGGGGACAACGAACACTGAAGCTTTCTTT.

This sequence joins TRBV4-2 and TRBJ1-2; 9 positions agree with TRBD1. CDR3 length: 16 residues. The germline V gene has CDR1 LGHNA and CDR2 YNFKEQ. V shed 0 bases, J shed 4 bases, and the junction held 6 bases outside the gene matches. CDR3 DNA sequence: TGTGCCAGCAGCCAAGATCACGACAGGGGGACCTATGGCTACACCTTC. It specifies CASSQDHDRGTYGYTF.

The chain recombines TRBV2 with TRBJ1-2, with unresolved D. The CDR3 runs 12 residues. The germline CDR1 and CDR2 sequences are SNHLY and FYNNEI. The ends were cut back, 3 bases at V and 7 bases at J, with 9 bases in the middle. As DNA, the CDR3 is TGTGCCAGCAGTGACAGGAGGAGTGGCTACACCTTC. It translates to CASSDRRSGYTF.

The chain joins TRBV5-1 to TRBJ2-6; TRBD1 aligns across 8 bases. The V segment lost 1 base and the J segment 0 bases; nucleotides outside the gene matches: 3. CDR3 length: 17 residues. CDR1 and CDR2 (germline): SGHRS, YFSETQ. DNA of the CDR3: TGCGCCAGCAGCTTGAAGACAGGGGTCTCTGGGGCCAACGTCCTGACTTTC. Its translation: CASSLKTGVSGANVLTF.

The DNA of the CDR3 is TGTGCCAGCAGCCGGACTAGCGGGAGGGTGGGGACCCAGTACTTC. Protein product: CASSRTSGRVGTQYF. V usage is TRBV3-1 (or the pseudogene TRBV3-2) and J usage is TRBJ2-5, with TRBD2 matching over 15 bases. V gave up 4 bases and J gave up 7 bases; unmatched junction bases: 4. CDR3 length: 15 residues. CDR1 is LGHDT, CDR2 YNNKEL, per germline (reference sequence).

The chain is built from TRBV28 and TRBJ2-2, with TRBD1 matching over 7 bases. The CDR3 runs to 13 residues. Germline V gene sequence: CDR1 MDHEN, CDR2 SYDVKM. V was pared by 6 bases and J by 5 bases, with 3 bases of the junction left unmatched. The CDR3 spells CASRLQGTGELFF. The CDR3 bases are TGTGCCAGCAGGCTACAGGGGACCGGGGAGCTGTTTTTT. The complete variable domain, with remaining parts taken from reference TRBV28 and TRBJ2-2, reads DVKVTQSSRYLVKRTGEKVFLECVQDMDHENMFWYRQDPGLGLRLIYFSYDVKMKEKGDIPEGYSVSREKKERFSLILESASTNQTSMYLCASRLQGTGELFFGEGSRLTVL.

In its sample, this clone was seen a few times. The chain couples TRBV29-1 to TRBJ2-4; 14 bases map to TRBD2. V shed 5 bases, J shed 8 bases, and the junction held 8 bases outside the gene matches. In germline, CDR1 is SQVTM, CDR2 ANQGSEA. This CDR3 contains 15 residues. In DNA, the CDR3 is TGCAGCGTTTCCGGGACTAGCGGGAGTAAGGACATTCAGTACTTC. Translation gives CSVSGTSGSKDIQYF.

This chain joins TRBV24-1 and TRBJ1-5; possibly TRBD1 for D (6 bases). This CDR3 spans 16 amino acids. Per germline, CDR1 KGHDR and CDR2 SFDVKD. V lost 4 bases to trimming and J lost 5 bases, with 17 bases between them. The DNA of the CDR3 is TGTGCCACCAGTGACCCCCAACAGGGACCTTATCAGCCCCAGCATTTT. Translating it yields CATSDPQQGPYQPQHF.